Listed below are T cell receptor beta chains from one sample, sequenced in a study of T-cell memory formation after mild COVID-19. Via MiXCR, TCRdb re-called the 5' RACE reads, giving one row per CDR3 protein. In the table there are just over 300,000 distinct CDR3 sequences, approximately 19% of which are singletons. Input material: PBMCs or a T cell subset sorted from them (not recorded which). Receptors originate from a man younger than 30 who had mild COVID-19 (a few samples of this study predate the infection). Cell type and time point are not known. Both conserved end residues are part of each CDR3. Each record gives: V gene, J gene, clone size, D gene, CDR3 protein, CDR3 DNA. D genes are given only for firm matches. Clone size is given for some rows only: seen once, a few or many times, or a class if the clone is expanded.

v_call: TRBV5-6; j_call: TRBJ2-2; clone_size: many; d_call: TRBD2; cdr3_aa: CASSRWTSGGAGELFF; cdr3_nt: TGTGCCAGCAGCCGATGGACTAGCGGGGGGGCAGGGGAGCTGTTTTTT
v_call: TRBV7-8; j_call: TRBJ2-3; clone_size: few; d_call: TRBD2; cdr3_aa: CASSFGLAASTDTQYF; cdr3_nt: TGTGCCAGCAGCTTCGGACTAGCGGCTAGCACAGATACGCAGTATTTT
v_call: TRBV7-3; j_call: TRBJ1-5; clone_size: few; d_call: .; cdr3_aa: CASSLSERQPQHF; cdr3_nt: TGTGCCAGCAGCTTATCGGAACGTCAGCCCCAGCATTTT
v_call: TRBV11-2; j_call: TRBJ1-2; clone_size: .; d_call: .; cdr3_aa: CASSLAPAEHGYTF; cdr3_nt: TGTGCCAGCAGCTTGGCCCCGGCAGAGCATGGCTACACCTTC
v_call: TRBV3-1; j_call: TRBJ2-7; clone_size: .; d_call: .; cdr3_aa: CASSSTSGADMEQYF; cdr3_nt: TGTGCCAGCAGCTCTACGTCGGGGGCCGATATGGAGCAGTACTTC
v_call: TRBV9; j_call: TRBJ2-5; clone_size: few; d_call: TRBD1; cdr3_aa: CASSVTGGVETQYF; cdr3_nt: TGTGCCAGCAGCGTTACAGGGGGCGTAGAGACCCAGTACTTC
v_call: TRBV7-2; j_call: TRBJ2-7; clone_size: .; d_call: TRBD1; cdr3_aa: CASSSGQGSYEQYF; cdr3_nt: TGTGCCAGCAGCTCGGGACAGGGCTCCTACGAGCAGTACTTC
v_call: TRBV3-1; j_call: TRBJ2-5; clone_size: few; d_call: .; cdr3_aa: CASSQGPPETQYF; cdr3_nt: TGTGCCAGCAGCCAAGGACCCCCTGAGACCCAGTACTTC
v_call: TRBV7-2; j_call: TRBJ2-3; clone_size: many; d_call: .; cdr3_aa: CASSPTSSTDTQYF; cdr3_nt: TGTGCCAGCAGCCCCACGTCTAGCACAGATACGCAGTATTTT
v_call: TRBV6-5; j_call: TRBJ1-1; clone_size: .; d_call: TRBD1; cdr3_aa: CASRATGVSGTEAFF; cdr3_nt: TGTGCCAGCAGGGCGACAGGGGTAAGCGGCACTGAAGCTTTCTTT
v_call: TRBV4-3; j_call: TRBJ2-2; clone_size: .; d_call: TRBD2; cdr3_aa: CASSQDYGRVESGELFF; cdr3_nt: TGCGCCAGCAGCCAAGATTACGGGAGGGTCGAGTCCGGGGAGCTGTTTTTT
v_call: TRBV20-1; j_call: TRBJ2-1; clone_size: few; d_call: TRBD2; cdr3_aa: CSAREPGGGPHEQFF; cdr3_nt: TGCAGTGCTAGGGAACCCGGCGGGGGGCCCCATGAGCAGTTCTTC
v_call: TRBV5-6; j_call: TRBJ1-6; clone_size: .; d_call: .; cdr3_aa: CASSLVSRVNSPLHF; cdr3_nt: TGTGCCAGCAGCTTGGTTTCGAGGGTTAATTCACCCCTCCACTTT
v_call: TRBV29-1; j_call: TRBJ1-1; clone_size: few; d_call: .; cdr3_aa: CSALGGTQTEAFF; cdr3_nt: TGCAGCGCCTTGGGGGGGACACAAACTGAAGCTTTCTTT
v_call: TRBV6-4; j_call: TRBJ2-3; clone_size: .; d_call: TRBD2; cdr3_aa: CASSAGRGAVDTQYF; cdr3_nt: TGTGCCAGCAGCGCGGGGCGGGGGGCCGTAGATACGCAGTATTTT
v_call: TRBV5-1; j_call: TRBJ1-1; clone_size: .; d_call: .; cdr3_aa: CASSFSTGQPNTEAFF; cdr3_nt: TGCGCCAGCAGCTTCTCCACGGGACAACCGAACACTGAAGCTTTCTTT
v_call: TRBV5-1; j_call: TRBJ2-7; clone_size: many; d_call: TRBD2; cdr3_aa: CASSEGLELYEQYF; cdr3_nt: TGCGCCAGCAGCGAGGGACTAGAGCTGTACGAGCAGTACTTC
v_call: TRBV24-1; j_call: TRBJ2-2; clone_size: many; d_call: .; cdr3_aa: CATSDPSTGGGELFF; cdr3_nt: TGTGCCACCAGTGATCCCTCGACAGGCGGCGGGGAGCTGTTTTTT
v_call: TRBV7-6; j_call: TRBJ1-1; clone_size: .; d_call: .; cdr3_aa: CASSLAPGKGNTEAFF; cdr3_nt: TGTGCCAGCAGCTTAGCCCCAGGGAAGGGGAACACTGAAGCTTTCTTT
v_call: TRBV28; j_call: TRBJ2-5; clone_size: .; d_call: .; cdr3_aa: CASSLGGAKETQYF; cdr3_nt: TGTGCCAGCAGTTTAGGGGGGGCAAAAGAGACCCAGTACTTC
v_call: TRBV7-2; j_call: TRBJ2-1; clone_size: few; d_call: .; cdr3_aa: CASSLARGPNEQFF; cdr3_nt: TGTGCCAGCAGCTTAGCGCGGGGCCCCAATGAGCAGTTCTTC
v_call: TRBV4-2; j_call: TRBJ2-3; clone_size: few; d_call: .; cdr3_aa: CASSQDAGASTDTQYF; cdr3_nt: TGTGCCAGCAGCCAAGATGCAGGGGCCAGCACAGATACGCAGTATTTT
v_call: TRBV5-1; j_call: TRBJ2-5; clone_size: few; d_call: .; cdr3_aa: CASGQNFVRTQYF; cdr3_nt: TGCGCCAGCGGACAGAACTTTGTGCGGACCCAGTACTTC
v_call: TRBV18; j_call: TRBJ2-3; clone_size: .; d_call: .; cdr3_aa: CASSKTYSTDTQYF; cdr3_nt: TGTGCCAGCTCGAAAACGTACAGCACAGATACGCAGTATTTT
v_call: TRBV7-9; j_call: TRBJ1-1; clone_size: .; d_call: .; cdr3_aa: CASSLEAFF; cdr3_nt: TGTGCCAGCAGCCTCGAAGCTTTCTTT
v_call: TRBV10-3; j_call: TRBJ2-5; clone_size: .; d_call: .; cdr3_aa: CASRSGLLETQYF; cdr3_nt: TGTGCCAGTCGATCGGGTCTGTTAGAGACCCAGTACTTC
v_call: TRBV28; j_call: TRBJ2-5; clone_size: few; d_call: .; cdr3_aa: CASSFSTAAGETQYF; cdr3_nt: TGTGCCAGCAGTTTCTCGACCGCCGCAGGAGAGACCCAGTACTTC
v_call: TRBV4-1; j_call: TRBJ2-1; clone_size: few; d_call: TRBD2; cdr3_aa: CASSQDRRGGGNEQFF; cdr3_nt: TGCGCCAGCAGCCAAGATCGGCGGGGGGGCGGCAATGAGCAGTTCTTC
v_call: TRBV6-1; j_call: TRBJ1-1; clone_size: few; d_call: TRBD1; cdr3_aa: CASSEKVRGNEAFF; cdr3_nt: TGTGCCAGCAGTGAAAAGGTCAGGGGGAATGAAGCTTTCTTT
v_call: TRBV7-2; j_call: TRBJ1-4; clone_size: few; d_call: TRBD1; cdr3_aa: CASSIGQVDSEKLFF; cdr3_nt: TGTGCCAGCAGCATAGGACAGGTGGACTCGGAAAAACTGTTTTTT
v_call: TRBV20-1; j_call: TRBJ2-1; clone_size: .; d_call: .; cdr3_aa: CSARDRRGATYNEQFF; cdr3_nt: TGCAGTGCTAGAGATAGACGGGGGGCGACCTACAATGAGCAGTTCTTC
v_call: TRBV25-1; j_call: TRBJ1-5; clone_size: .; d_call: .; cdr3_aa: CASSVGGPNQPQHF; cdr3_nt: TGTGCCAGCAGTGTAGGGGGACCCAATCAGCCCCAGCATTTT
v_call: TRBV20-1; j_call: TRBJ2-5; clone_size: few; d_call: .; cdr3_aa: CSARVSTVWYQETQYF; cdr3_nt: TGCAGTGCTAGAGTCTCGACAGTTTGGTACCAAGAGACCCAGTACTTC
v_call: TRBV29-1; j_call: TRBJ2-7; clone_size: .; d_call: .; cdr3_aa: CSAGDAYEQYF; cdr3_nt: TGCAGCGCCGGGGACGCCTACGAGCAGTACTTC
v_call: TRBV6-5; j_call: TRBJ2-5; clone_size: .; d_call: TRBD2; cdr3_aa: CASSYYGGGQETQYF; cdr3_nt: TGTGCCAGCAGTTACTATGGCGGGGGCCAAGAGACCCAGTACTTC
v_call: TRBV24-1; j_call: TRBJ1-2; clone_size: .; d_call: .; cdr3_aa: CATSDRARDRGYTF; cdr3_nt: TGTGCCACCAGTGATCGGGCCCGGGACCGAGGCTACACCTTC
v_call: TRBV5-1; j_call: TRBJ2-4; clone_size: .; d_call: .; cdr3_aa: CASSLGLRDSGGIQYF; cdr3_nt: TGCGCCAGCAGCTTGGGACTCCGGGACTCCGGAGGAATTCAGTACTTC
v_call: TRBV7-8; j_call: TRBJ1-1; clone_size: few; d_call: TRBD1; cdr3_aa: CASSAGQGMNTEAFF; cdr3_nt: TGTGCCAGCAGCGCAGGACAGGGGATGAACACTGAAGCTTTCTTT
v_call: TRBV20-1; j_call: TRBJ2-5; clone_size: .; d_call: .; cdr3_aa: CSARVSSLGETQYF; cdr3_nt: TGCAGTGCTAGAGTATCCTCTCTAGGCGAGACCCAGTACTTC
v_call: TRBV20-1; j_call: TRBJ2-3; clone_size: .; d_call: .; cdr3_aa: CSAPITDTQYF; cdr3_nt: TGCAGTGCTCCAATCACAGATACGCAGTATTTT
v_call: TRBV4-1; j_call: TRBJ1-1; clone_size: .; d_call: .; cdr3_aa: CASSYLWNTEAFF; cdr3_nt: TGCGCCAGCAGCTACCTATGGAACACTGAAGCTTTCTTT
v_call: TRBV20-1; j_call: TRBJ2-3; clone_size: .; d_call: .; cdr3_aa: CSAKTPDLTRSDTQYF; cdr3_nt: TGCAGTGCTAAAACCCCGGACTTAACACGTTCAGATACGCAGTATTTT
v_call: TRBV6-6; j_call: TRBJ2-1; clone_size: .; d_call: TRBD2; cdr3_aa: CASSSSGRGVVF; cdr3_nt: TGTGCCAGCAGTTCCTCCGGGAGGGGAGTGGTCTTC
v_call: TRBV4-1; j_call: TRBJ2-3; clone_size: few; d_call: .; cdr3_aa: CASSQSGGGKDTQYF; cdr3_nt: TGCGCCAGCAGCCAATCTGGAGGGGGCAAAGATACGCAGTATTTT
v_call: TRBV6-5; j_call: TRBJ2-2; clone_size: .; d_call: .; cdr3_aa: CASRQGGRTGELFF; cdr3_nt: TGTGCCAGCAGGCAGGGGGGAAGGACCGGGGAGCTGTTTTTT
v_call: TRBV18; j_call: TRBJ2-5; clone_size: .; d_call: .; cdr3_aa: CASSPLSGPIGETQYF; cdr3_nt: TGTGCCAGCTCACCTTTATCGGGGCCAATTGGGGAGACCCAGTACTTC
v_call: TRBV7-3; j_call: TRBJ2-2; clone_size: .; d_call: .; cdr3_aa: CASSSMGAPELFF; cdr3_nt: TGTGCCAGCAGCTCTATGGGGGCTCCGGAGCTGTTTTTT
v_call: TRBV24-1; j_call: TRBJ1-5; clone_size: .; d_call: .; cdr3_aa: CATSGRGPGNQPQHF; cdr3_nt: TGTGCCACCAGTGGTCGGGGGCCGGGCAATCAGCCCCAGCATTTT
v_call: TRBV7-9; j_call: TRBJ1-1; clone_size: few; d_call: .; cdr3_aa: CASSSGRGYTEAFF; cdr3_nt: TGTGCCAGCAGCTCCGGACGGGGATACACTGAAGCTTTCTTT
v_call: TRBV7-2; j_call: TRBJ1-2; clone_size: few; d_call: TRBD1; cdr3_aa: CASSLRDREGGYTF; cdr3_nt: TGTGCCAGCAGCTTAAGGGACAGGGAGGGTGGCTACACCTTC
v_call: TRBV15; j_call: TRBJ2-7; clone_size: many; d_call: .; cdr3_aa: CATSRDPNYEQYF; cdr3_nt: TGTGCCACCAGCAGAGATCCCAACTACGAGCAGTACTTC
v_call: TRBV28; j_call: TRBJ2-5; clone_size: few; d_call: TRBD2; cdr3_aa: CASSFLRGGPQETQYF; cdr3_nt: TGTGCCAGCAGTTTTCTACGGGGGGGCCCCCAAGAGACCCAGTACTTC
v_call: TRBV11-2; j_call: TRBJ2-5; clone_size: .; d_call: TRBD1; cdr3_aa: CASSPSQGAVETQYF; cdr3_nt: TGTGCCAGCAGCCCGTCACAGGGGGCAGTGGAGACCCAGTACTTC